The following is a T cell receptor beta chain sequence with its context. One entry per CDR3 protein results from TCRdb running MiXCR on the RT-PCR reads. The repertoire consists of more than 550,000 distinct CDR3 sequences, with 14% occurring once and the leading ten covering around 3.3%. Trimming removed 4 bases from V and 5 bases from J; junction bases left unmatched: 7. Germline V gene data show CDR1 as SGHTA and CDR2 as FQGTGA. The CDR3 has 14 residues. The chain employs TRBV7-3 and TRBJ2-5; 7 bases are shared with TRBD1. This clonotype was obtained from a female donor in good health, serving as a healthy control. Sequenced material: memory CD4+ T cells from blood. CDR3 sequence reads: CASSSTGASETQYF. The CDR3 bases are TGTGCCAGCAGCTCAACAGGGGCCTCCGAGACCCAGTACTTC. Supplemented by reference TRBV7-3 and TRBJ2-5, the full variable domain reads GAGVSQTPSNKVTEKGKYVELRCDPISGHTALYWYRQSLGQGPEFLIYFQGTGAADDSGLPNDRFFAVRPEGSVSTLKIQRTERGDSAVYLCASSSTGASETQYFGPGTRLLVL.